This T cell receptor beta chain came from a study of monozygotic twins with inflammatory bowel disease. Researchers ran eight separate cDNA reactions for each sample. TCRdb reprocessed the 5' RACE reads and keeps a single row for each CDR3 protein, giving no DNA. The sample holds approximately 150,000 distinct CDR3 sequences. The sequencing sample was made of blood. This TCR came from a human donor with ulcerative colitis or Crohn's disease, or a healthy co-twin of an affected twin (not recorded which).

Here the CDR3 reads CASSAQMGTGTFPGTQYF. The V call is TRBV4-3, the J call TRBJ2-5; no DNA is available, so the TRBD1 call from TCRdb remains unchecked. The CDR3 runs to 18 residues. Germline loops: CDR1 LGHNA, CDR2 YSLEER.